Reported below is one TCR beta chain. The antigen it recognizes is unknown. These data come from a study of T cells expressing NK-cell markers (dated by TCRdb to 2018 to 2020). Broadly, across the study: Three sorted T-cell subsets (CD3+CD56+NKG2C+, CD3+CD56+NKG2C- and CD3+CD56-NKG2C+) from fewer than 10 donors had their TCR beta-chain repertoires profiled. Among the eight sequenced donors, only one was HCMV-seronegative, while the other seven were HCMV-seropositive. Randomly selected healthy volunteers, three men and five women, were used as the eight sequenced donors. Libraries were sequenced as 2 x 150 bp reads on Illumina HiSeq 2000/2500, MiSeq or NextSeq.

The paper as a whole reports these results and caveats: Whether the expanded NKG2C-expressing T cell clones were specific for HCMV antigens remained unclear. In several donors, the dominant CD3+CD56+NKG2C+ clonotypes were found to rank among the top 10 CD8+ clonotypes and to make up roughly 1.0-7.0% of CD8+ T cells. Those dominant clonotypes were again the most abundant among CD3+CD56-NKG2C+ cells in four donors, at about 25-65%.

Sequenced using an Illumina HiSeq 2000. TCR beta cDNA libraries were prepared using 5'RACE template switching, which introduced a universal primer site and unique molecular identifiers. Synthesis of cDNA was primed from the TCR beta constant segment and was followed by two consecutive PCR amplification steps. The study's processing was this. Reads were demultiplexed and grouped by UMI with MIGEC, and clonotypes were assembled and quantified with MiTCR. Only TCR cDNA sequences supported by at least two reads were kept to exclude erroneous sequences. Downstream repertoire analysis used the tcR package, and clonotypes were matched across fractions by CDR3 nucleotide sequence plus V segment. VDJmatch was used to annotate antigen specificity against VDJdb, with one amino acid substitution in CDR3 allowed. Each entry corresponds to one CDR3 protein sequence from reads that TCRdb reprocessed, and DNA is not given. TCRdb, not the original authors, processed these V and J calls. The sample's clone listing holds under 600,000 distinct CDR3 sequences. More than 1.4% of the sample goes to the ten largest clones.

HCMV serostatus was determined by detecting HCMV-specific IgG in serum with a commercial ELISA kit. Ficoll density gradient centrifugation was used to isolate peripheral blood mononuclear cells from blood. The sequencing sample was made of blood T cells: a sorted CD56 or NKG2C T cell subset, CD4+ or CD8+ T cells, or bulk PBMC T cells (not recorded which). This sequence was found in a woman aged 50 to 60 in good health. Donor details come from another sample of the same person, matched by shared clones.

The CDR3 amino acid sequence is: CASTLGEALTSDTQYF. Recombination joined TRBV7-9 with TRBJ2-3; the TCRdb D gene call, TRBD2, has no DNA to confirm it. Inclusive of the bounding cysteine and phenylalanine, the CDR3 is 16 residues long. No DNA has been recorded. The CDR1 and CDR2 encoded by the germline V gene (reference sequence) are SEHNR and FQNEAQ.